Below, 14 T cell receptor beta chains from the same sample are listed, as sequenced in a study of blood T cells in healthy people across ages. Then a second PCR, running about 6 to 12 cycles, was carried out with a sample-barcoded 5' primer and a J-beta primer mix. TCRdb reprocessed the 5' RACE reads with MiXCR, giving one entry per CDR3 protein. Of about 570,000 distinct CDR3 sequences in the sample, about 25% were seen once. Sequencing input: blood. The receptors derive from a woman in her seventies in good health.

V and J are TRBV5-1 and TRBJ2-5, with 10 bases lining up with TRBD2. J gave up 3 bases and V 5 bases, and 7 bases lay outside the gene matches. This CDR3 spans 15 amino acids. Germline CDR1 and CDR2: SGHRS and YFSETQ. The chain's CDR3 is CASSRLAGVKETQYF. CDR3 nucleotides: TGCGCCAGCAGTCGGCTAGCGGGGGTAAAAGAGACCCAGTACTTC.

The CDR3 sequence is CASSPGGTRRPSGNTIYF. The CDR3 DNA reads TGTGCCAGTAGTCCGGGGGGAACACGGCGACCCTCTGGAAACACCATATATTTT. This chain joins TRBV19 and TRBJ1-3; perhaps TRBD1 as D (5 bases). There are 18 residues in the CDR3. CDR1 and CDR2 (germline): LNHDA, SQIVND (reference sequence). Trimming shortened V by 5 bases and J by 0 bases, and 20 bases separated the two germline ends.

This chain uses TRBV20-1 with TRBJ1-2; 9 bases are shared with TRBD1. CDR1 is DFQATT, CDR2 SNEGSKA, per germline (reference sequence). J gave up 0 bases and V 3 bases, and 14 bases lay outside the gene matches. The CDR3 has 18 amino acids. The CDR3: CSASAWTGEGTTNYGYTF. CDR3 DNA: TGCAGTGCTAGTGCCTGGACAGGGGAGGGAACGACTAACTATGGCTACACCTTC.

This chain connects TRBV6-1 to TRBJ1-2, with unresolved D. Germline lookup yields CDR1 MNHNS and CDR2 SASEGT. V gave up 4 bases and J gave up 8 bases, with 5 bases separating them. This CDR3 is 10 amino acids long. The CDR3 here is CASSVPGYTF. The DNA of the CDR3 is TGTGCCAGCAGTGTTCCAGGCTACACCTTC.

The chain uses TRBV29-1 and TRBJ1-4; D may be TRBD1 (5 bases). From germline, CDR1 is SQVTM and CDR2 ANQGSEA. With 2 bases removed from V and 7 bases from J, the gap between germline ends came to 11 bases. CDR3 length equals 13 residues. CDR3: CSVEQGNSEKLFF. CDR3 DNA sequence: TGCAGCGTTGAACAGGGTAATAGTGAAAAACTGTTTTTT.

In its sample, this clonotype was seen a few times. V is TRBV11-3 and J is TRBJ1-1; the D is unclear. The CDR3 is 16 residues long. Per the germline V gene, CDR1 is SGHNT and CDR2 is YENEEA. The V end was cut by 2 bases, the J end by 11 bases, with 24 bases between. CDR3 sequence (DNA): TGTGCCAGCAGCTTAAGCTTAGGAGGGTCTGGAACCGAGGCTTTCTTT. Its protein is CASSLSLGGSGTEAFF.

V is TRBV7-9 and J is TRBJ2-7; 9 bases agree with TRBD1. The CDR3 runs 14 residues. Germline V CDR1 and CDR2: SEHNR, FQNEAQ (reference sequence). The V segment lost 6 bases and the J segment 8 bases; nucleotides outside the gene matches: 11. CDR3 in amino acids: CASRTGTGQEKQYF. The DNA for the CDR3 is TGTGCCAGCAGAACCGGGACAGGGCAGGAGAAGCAGTACTTC. Filled out from reference TRBV7-9 and TRBJ2-7, the complete variable domain reads DTGVSQNPRHKITKRGQNVTFRCDPISEHNRLYWYRQTLGQGPEFLTYFQNEAQLEKSRLLSDRFSAERPKGSFSTLEIQRTEQGDSAMYLCASRTGTGQEKQYFGPGTRLTVT.

V is TRBV6-2 or TRBV6-3 and J is TRBJ2-5; tentative D call: TRBD1 (6 bases). This CDR3 spans 15 amino acids. Germline assignment: CDR1 MNHEY and CDR2 SVGEGT. V gave up 5 bases and J gave up 3 bases, with 16 bases separating them. This CDR3 reads CASSKYGRTEETQYF. CDR3 DNA: TGTGCCAGCAGTAAATACGGAAGGACAGAAGAGACCCAGTACTTC.

Regarding this clonotype: One end of the junction is discordant with germline, which a read error may explain. The chain joins TRBV30 to TRBJ1-6; D ambiguous. Germline assignment: CDR1 GTSNPN and CDR2 SVGIG (reference sequence). The CDR3 spans 13 residues. The chain's CDR3 is CAWNLLEGSPLRF. The CDR3 bases are TGTGCCTGGAACCTGCTGGAGGGTTCACCCCTCCGCTTT.

J is TRBJ1-5 and V is TRBV14; D not certain. V was pared by 0 bases and J by 5 bases, with 5 bases between. The CDR3 is 13 amino acids. Germline lookup yields CDR1 SGHDN and CDR2 FVKESK. CDR3 sequence (DNA): TGTGCCAGCAGCCAAGATAACCATCAGCCCCAGCATTTT. Its protein product is CASSQDNHQPQHF. The whole variable domain, filled in from reference TRBV14 and TRBJ1-5, reads EAGVTQFPSHSVIEKGQTVTLRCDPISGHDNLYWYRRVMGKEIKFLLHFVKESKQDESGMPNNRFLAERTGGTYSTLKVQPAELEDSGVYFCASSQDNHQPQHFGDGTRLSIL.

Worth noting for this clonotype: Since the CDR3 does not end with the conserved phenylalanine or tryptophan, this likely comes from a read error. This chain links TRBV4-1 with TRBJ2-7, with TRBD1 identical over 7 bases. With 3 bases clipped from V and 3 bases from J, the junction kept 2 bases outside the gene matches. The CDR3 covers 13 residues. In germline, CDR1 is MGHRA, CDR2 YSYEKL. This CDR3 is CASSHGTVYEQYL. CDR3 sequence (DNA): TGCGCCAGCAGCCACGGGACAGTCTACGAGCAGTACTTA.

This clonotype has only a few counts. This chain's CDR3 is CSARDSRTGDNQPQHF. For the CDR3, the DNA is TGCAGTGCTAGAGATTCCCGGACAGGAGACAATCAGCCCCAGCATTTT. The chain couples TRBV20-1 to TRBJ1-5; 7 nucleotides align to TRBD1. The germline V gene encodes CDR1 DFQATT and CDR2 SNEGSKA (reference sequence). V shed 0 bases and J 3 bases; nucleotides not matched to a gene: 8. There are 16 residues in the CDR3.

The J gene is TRBJ1-5, the V gene TRBV29-1; D may be TRBD1 (5 bases). Trimming pared 4 bases from V and 4 bases from J, leaving 17 bases between. The V gene's germline CDR1 is SQVTM and CDR2 ANQGSEA. CDR3 length equals 15 residues. The CDR3 loop reads CSVGGGDGRNQPQHF. CDR3 sequence (DNA): TGCAGCGTTGGGGGAGGGGACGGACGAAATCAGCCCCAGCATTTT.

This clonotype appeared a few times. V and J are TRBV20-1 and TRBJ2-3, with 7 nucleotides matching TRBD2. The CDR3 extends over 15 amino acids. V was clipped by 7 bases and J by 2 bases; unmatched bases: 12. The germline gives CDR1 DFQATT, CDR2 SNEGSKA (reference sequence). The CDR3 DNA sequence: TGCAGTGTTGATCGGACTAGGGTTTCCACAGATACGCAGTATTTT. The encoded protein is CSVDRTRVSTDTQYF.